This TCR beta chain was recorded in a study of blood T cell repertoires in COVID-19. Method: immunoSEQ multiplex PCR; TCRdb's copy keeps in-frame clones and lacks some. This sample has over 250,000 clones, with about 80% found just once. From germline, CDR1 is LGHNA and CDR2 YNFKEQ. This CDR3 has 12 amino acids. The ends were cut back, 0 bases at V and 7 bases at J, with 6 bases in the middle. The receptor comes from a woman aged 50 to 60 who had recovered from COVID-19. The source material was peripheral blood. This chain uses TRBV4-2 with TRBJ1-2; D is undetermined. The chain's CDR3 is CASSQENTGYTF. The CDR3, as DNA: TGTGCCAGCAGCCAAGAAAACACTGGCTACACCTTC.